The rows below give T cell receptor beta chains drawn from one sample of a study of OX40 agonist ivuxolimab in advanced cancers. TCRdb's table, derived via immunoSEQ multiplex PCR, lists solely in-frame clones and lacks some. Of approximately 82,000 clones listed, approximately 87% were seen once; the top ten hold around 0.84%. The sequencing used CD4+ or CD8+ T cells sorted from blood, collected in a trial of the OX40 agonist ivuxolimab. All receptors come from an adult with an advanced solid tumor such as melanoma, head and neck, liver or kidney cancer. Each CDR3 is given with its conserved first and last residue. Clone size, where shown, is once, few, many, or a class for clones that have expanded.

v_gene	abundance	j_gene	CDR3aa
TRBV5-1	few	TRBJ1-6	CASREASAYNSPLHF
TRBV7-2	.	TRBJ1-4	CASSLATRVRDEKLFF
TRBV6-5	.	TRBJ1-5	CASRRTGHQPQHF
TRBV4-1	once	TRBJ1-1	CASSQDLRGMNTEAFF
TRBV7-9	.	TRBJ1-1	CASSLPLGQGDTEAFF
TRBV5-8	once	TRBJ2-5	CASSSGQRAQWETQYF
TRBV11-2	.	TRBJ1-4	CASSYTGDTDEKLFF
TRBV2	few	TRBJ1-5	CASKSGQGADQPQHF
TRBV4-2	.	TRBJ2-3	CASSQETVYEPPQYF
TRBV7-3	.	TRBJ2-3	CASSSNTDTQYF
TRBV14	.	TRBJ2-1	CASSQDLGRLIF
TRBV5-1	.	TRBJ2-1	CASSSDGTENNEQFF
TRBV7-2	.	TRBJ1-1	CASSPRTAPAGEAFF
TRBV27	.	TRBJ2-4	CASSLSPAGFGNIQYF
TRBV6-1	.	TRBJ1-4	CASSSGQDEKLFF
TRBV6-5	.	TRBJ2-1	CASRGQGFYNEQFF
TRBV23-1	once	TRBJ2-2	CASSQSDRERGTGELFF
TRBV10-3	.	TRBJ2-1	CAISESGGAYNEQFF
TRBV7-2	.	TRBJ2-5	CASSPYGAGYQETQYF
TRBV29-1	.	TRBJ2-7	CSVGGQGPFYEQYF
TRBV19	few	TRBJ1-1	CASSTRQDTEAFF
TRBV7-9	.	TRBJ2-1	CASSLAYMQNEQFF
TRBV5-1	.	TRBJ1-4	CASSGGSPADEKLFF
TRBV2	few	TRBJ1-5	CASRPGQGNQPQHF
TRBV5-1	.	TRBJ1-1	CASSLVGQGPNTEAFF
TRBV18	.	TRBJ2-5	CASSGHQETQYF
TRBV5-4	.	TRBJ2-2	CASSGPGQNTGELFF
TRBV7-2	.	TRBJ2-7	CASSLTGQSYEQYF
TRBV9	few	TRBJ2-7	CASSVLRQGLSEQYF
TRBV6-5	many	TRBJ1-6	CASSYGVDSPLHF
TRBV13	few	TRBJ1-6	CASSLAGRQSPLHF
TRBV6-5	.	TRBJ1-2	CASRDDSPLGGYTF
TRBV9	.	TRBJ2-2	CASSPGQGNTGELFF
TRBV19	.	TRBJ1-2	CASRVQQGAGYGYTF
TRBV10-3	.	TRBJ1-2	CAISDTISNYGYTF
TRBV29-1	.	TRBJ1-1	CSVVRGLSTEAFF
TRBV21-1	.	TRBJ1-1	CASSKGRTLMNTEAFF
TRBV19	.	TRBJ2-5	CASSSVAGGGETQYF
TRBV30	.	TRBJ2-1	CAWSKTGGNEQFF
TRBV11-2	.	TRBJ1-5	CASSPNAGSNSNQPQHF
TRBV5-1	.	TRBJ2-1	CASSSRGVIYNEQFF
TRBV7-9	.	TRBJ2-5	CASSLDGGETQYF
TRBV27	.	TRBJ1-3	CASISAGNTIYF
TRBV9	.	TRBJ2-3	CASSVSSGGATDTQYF
TRBV6-5	.	TRBJ1-3	CASSYSGGNTIYF
TRBV19	.	TRBJ2-7	CASSIEQGAYEQYF
TRBV15	.	TRBJ2-1	CATSREGAGSSYNEQFF
TRBV5-1	.	.	CASSLGTGLTYEQYF
TRBV25-1	.	TRBJ1-1	CASRWQGGMNTEAFF
TRBV6-6	.	TRBJ1-1	CASSYPLEDSRPFF
TRBV7-9	.	TRBJ1-6	CASSRRTESIPLHF
TRBV30	.	TRBJ1-4	CAWSRQSSEKLFF
TRBV2	.	TRBJ1-5	CASSARGNSNQPQHF
TRBV5-1	.	TRBJ1-1	CASSLVGTNTEAFF